This is a list of T cell receptor beta chains from one sample in a study of shared clonotypes between healthy human individuals. The data were produced by immunoSEQ multiplex PCR, yet TCRdb's version contains in-frame clones alone and is incomplete. The table records over 800,000 clones, about 91% of them present only once. The sample comprised naive CD8+ T cells sorted from blood. These receptors all come from a young man in good health. Each CDR3 is given with its conserved first and last residue. Each record gives: D gene, CDR3 length, J gene, clone size, V gene, CDR3 DNA, CDR3 protein. The D gene is left open where the match is weak. Some rows mark clone size as missing; the rest say once, few, many or name a class of expanded clone.

TRBD1 12 TRBJ2-3 NA TRBV27 TGTGCCAGCAGACAGGGGGCAGATACGCAGTATTTT CASRQGADTQYF
NA 16 TRBJ1-2 once TRBV7-2 TGTGCCAGCAGCCCTGTAGGGTTGGGTGCTAACTATGGCTACACCTTC CASSPVGLGANYGYTF
NA 16 TRBJ1-4 NA TRBV4-1 TGCGCCAGCAGCCAGGGGACGGTAATCTCTATTGAAAAACTGTTTTTT CASSQGTVISIEKLFF
NA 15 TRBJ2-1 NA TRBV6-1 TGTGCCAGCAGTGAAGGTCCCGACAGCTACAATGAGCAGTTCTTC CASSEGPDSYNEQFF
TRBD2 17 TRBJ2-3 NA TRBV5-1 TGCGCCAGCAGCACTCCCCCGGGGGGAGCGTTCACAGATACGCAGTATTTT CASSTPPGGAFTDTQYF
TRBD1 14 TRBJ2-7 NA TRBV5-4 TGTGCCAGCAGCTACCTCGGACAGGGGCGCGAGCAGTACTTC CASSYLGQGREQYF
TRBD1 15 TRBJ2-7 NA TRBV28 TGTGCCAGCAACCCCGGGACAGGAGAAGACTACGAGCAGTACTTC CASNPGTGEDYEQYF
TRBD1 16 TRBJ2-7 once TRBV4-1 TGCGCCAGCAGCCAAGTGGTTACAGGGGGAACCTACGAGCAGTACTTC CASSQVVTGGTYEQYF
NA 13 TRBJ2-7 NA TRBV10-2 TGCGCCAGCAGACCACCCCGGGATTACGAGCAGTACTTC CASRPPRDYEQYF
NA 14 TRBJ2-1 NA TRBV7-3 TGTGCCAGCAGCATCTCCCCGGGACTGGATGAGCAGTTCTTC CASSISPGLDEQFF
TRBD1 17 TRBJ2-7 NA TRBV4-3 TGCGCCAGCAGCCAGGGACTCTCCGGGACAGGCACCTACGAGCAGTACTTC CASSQGLSGTGTYEQYF
NA 14 TRBJ1-1 NA TRBV27 TGTGCCAGCAGTGTGGGCGGGGGGGGCACTGAAGCTTTCTTT CASSVGGGGTEAFF
TRBD1 17 TRBJ2-7 NA TRBV5-6 TGTGCCAGCAGCGGGACAGGGGGCCACTTGAGCTCCTACGAGCAGTACTTC CASSGTGGHLSSYEQYF
TRBD2 14 TRBJ2-1 NA TRBV28 TGTGCCAGCAGTCCTGGACTAGCGGGATATGAGCAGTTCTTC CASSPGLAGYEQFF
NA 15 TRBJ2-3 NA TRBV6-6 TGTGCCAGCACCCCGAACATGGTTGGGTCAGATACGCAGTATTTT CASTPNMVGSDTQYF
NA 19 TRBJ2-6 NA TRBV13 TGTGCCAGCAGCTTAGGTTTCGGAACGACAGGCTCTGGGGCCAACGTCCTGACTTTC CASSLGFGTTGSGANVLTF
TRBD2 15 TRBJ2-7 NA TRBV6-5 TGTGCCAGCACAAGGCTAGCGGGAGGAGGCTACGAGCAGTACTTC CASTRLAGGGYEQYF
NA 16 TRBJ2-2 NA TRBV4-1 TGCGCCAGCAGCCAAGCCCCCGGGGTGAACACCGGGGAGCTGTTTTTT CASSQAPGVNTGELFF
NA 15 TRBJ2-1 NA TRBV7-9 TGTGCCAGCAGCCCTACAGGGTCCCCGCAAAATGAGCAGTTCTTC CASSPTGSPQNEQFF
NA 13 TRBJ2-3 NA TRBV9 TGTGCCAGCAGCGTAGCACTCACAGATACGCAGTATTTT CASSVALTDTQYF
TRBD1 17 TRBJ2-7 NA TRBV5-1 TGCGCCAGCAGCTTGGGGGGCGTGACAGGGGAAATCGACGAGCAGTACTTC CASSLGGVTGEIDEQYF
NA 14 TRBJ1-2 NA TRBV7-9 TGTGCCAGCAGCTTAGGTTACCGGGAGGACGGCTACACCTTC CASSLGYREDGYTF
NA 12 TRBJ2-2 NA TRBV30 TGTGCCTGGAGTGTTACCCTCGGGGAGCTGTTTTTT CAWSVTLGELFF
TRBD1 13 TRBJ1-2 NA TRBV10-3 TGTGCCATCAGTCCCGACAGGGGAGAGGGCTACACCTTC CAISPDRGEGYTF
TRBD2 15 TRBJ2-1 NA TRBV5-4 TGTGCCAGCAGCTTCCGACTAGCGGGAGGGGGCGAGCAGTTCTTC CASSFRLAGGGEQFF
NA 16 TRBJ1-1 once TRBV5-4 TGTGCCAGCAGCTCACAGGGATGGGAAGCGAACACTGAAGCTTTCTTT CASSSQGWEANTEAFF
NA 14 TRBJ2-1 NA TRBV11-2 TGTGCCAGCAGCTTATTCCAGGGCGGCTATGAGCAGTTCTTC CASSLFQGGYEQFF
NA 15 TRBJ2-5 NA TRBV11-2 TGTGCCAGCAGCTTAGAATCCGGTACTGAAGAGACCCAGTACTTC CASSLESGTEETQYF
TRBD1 16 TRBJ2-7 NA TRBV7-9 TGTGCCAGCAGCTTATCCAAGGACAGGAGTTTCGGGGAGCAGTACTTC CASSLSKDRSFGEQYF
NA 15 TRBJ2-1 NA TRBV27 TGTGCCAGCAGTTTATCGAAGCGGTTCTACAATGAGCAGTTCTTC CASSLSKRFYNEQFF
NA 13 TRBJ1-1 NA TRBV5-6 TGTGCCAGCAGCGCAATTATGAACACTGAAGCTTTCTTT CASSAIMNTEAFF
TRBD2 14 TRBJ2-3 NA TRBV27 TGTGCCAGCGGAAAGGGACTAACCGTGGATACGCAGTATTTT CASGKGLTVDTQYF
NA 12 TRBJ1-2 NA TRBV28 TGTGCCAGCAGTCTCGGGACTGATGGCTACACCTTC CASSLGTDGYTF
NA 15 TRBJ1-4 NA TRBV7-2 TGTGCCAGCAGCTTAGTTGGGGGTGATGGGGAAAAACTGTTTTTT CASSLVGGDGEKLFF
TRBD2 14 TRBJ2-3 once TRBV10-1 TGCGCCAGCAGTGAGGCTAGACTAGCCGATACGCAGTATTTT CASSEARLADTQYF
NA 16 TRBJ2-3 NA TRBV9 TGTGCCAGCAGCGTAGAGGGGGGAGGGCTGTCAGATACGCAGTATTTT CASSVEGGGLSDTQYF
NA 13 TRBJ2-7 NA TRBV4-1 TGCGCCAGCAGCCTAGCGGAACCCTACGAGCAGTACTTC CASSLAEPYEQYF
TRBD1 16 TRBJ2-3 NA TRBV6-6 TGTGCCAGCAGACCACCGACAGGGAAGTCGACAGATACGCAGTATTTT CASRPPTGKSTDTQYF
TRBD2 14 TRBJ2-1 NA TRBV18 TGTGCCAGCTCACCGGGGCGGGAGAATGATGAGCAGTTCTTC CASSPGRENDEQFF
NA 16 TRBJ2-5 NA TRBV19 TGTGCCAGTAGTACCTTGGACAGAAACAAACAAGAGACCCAGTACTTC CASSTLDRNKQETQYF
TRBD2 15 TRBJ2-1 NA TRBV4-2 TGTGCCAGCAGCCAGGGGACTAGCGGACGTGCCGAGCAGTTCTTC CASSQGTSGRAEQFF
TRBD2 17 TRBJ2-2 NA TRBV19 TGTGCCAGTAGTACGGGACTAGCGGGAGGAAGTACCGGGGAGCTGTTTTTT CASSTGLAGGSTGELFF
NA 16 TRBJ2-1 NA TRBV7-3 TGTGCCAGCAGCTTAAGACCCACCGTCCTCTACAATGAGCAGTTCTTC CASSLRPTVLYNEQFF
NA 12 TRBJ2-1 once TRBV30 TGTGCCTGGAGCGATGGGGACCCGTTACCGTTCTTC CAWSDGDPLPFF
NA 16 TRBJ2-1 NA TRBV2 TGTGCCAGCAGAGACCGGGACTTAGCAGAGAAGAATGAGCAGTTCTTC CASRDRDLAEKNEQFF
NA 15 TRBJ2-7 NA TRBV21-1 TGTGCCAGCACTCTATCGGACAGGGGGCTTCGAGAGCAGTACTTC CASTLSDRGLREQYF
NA 12 TRBJ2-7 few TRBV5-1 TGCGCCAGCAGCTCCTATACAGGCGAGCAGTACTTC CASSSYTGEQYF
NA 13 TRBJ2-1 NA TRBV6-4 TGTGCCAGCAGTGACGGGCCCTACAATGAGCAGTTCTTC CASSDGPYNEQFF
TRBD1 15 TRBJ1-5 NA TRBV27 TGTGCCAGCAGTTTATCGACAGGGGTAAGTCAGCCCCAGCATTTT CASSLSTGVSQPQHF
NA 12 TRBJ2-7 NA TRBV6-5 TGTGCCAGCAGTACCAATTCCGACGAGCAGTACTTC CASSTNSDEQYF
TRBD1 15 TRBJ2-7 NA TRBV7-2 TGTGCCAGCAGCCCCTGGACAGGGACCCCCTACGAGCAGTACTTC CASSPWTGTPYEQYF
NA 15 TRBJ2-7 NA TRBV28 TGTGCCAGCAGTTTCAAGGGGGTGGTATCCTACGAGCAGTACTTC CASSFKGVVSYEQYF
NA 12 TRBJ2-1 NA TRBV15 TGTGCCACCAAGGGCATCCACAATGAGCAGTTCTTC CATKGIHNEQFF
NA 16 TRBJ2-1 once TRBV6-5 TGTGCCAGCAGTTTACCGACCGCCAGCTCCTACAATGAGCAGTTCTTC CASSLPTASSYNEQFF
NA 21 TRBJ2-7 NA TRBV28 TGTGCCAGCAGTTTAAGGTGGGGGAGAACTATCCCGGACAGTGAATCCTACGAGCAGTACTTC CASSLRWGRTIPDSESYEQYF
TRBD1 16 TRBJ1-1 NA TRBV30 TGTGCCTGGGCCCCGGGACAGGGGGCCCTCCTTCCCGGAGCTTTCTTT CAWAPGQGALLPGAFF
NA 15 TRBJ2-5 NA TRBV5-1 TGCGCCAGCAGCCGTATGCCGGGCCCCCAAGAGACCCAGTACTTC CASSRMPGPQETQYF
NA 16 TRBJ1-2 NA TRBV2 TGTGCCAGCAGTGACCTCGGGACCACTCCTAACTATGGCTACACCTTC CASSDLGTTPNYGYTF
TRBD2 15 TRBJ2-3 NA TRBV7-8 TGTGCCAGCAGACTAACTAGCGGGAGTGCAGATACGCAGTATTTT CASRLTSGSADTQYF